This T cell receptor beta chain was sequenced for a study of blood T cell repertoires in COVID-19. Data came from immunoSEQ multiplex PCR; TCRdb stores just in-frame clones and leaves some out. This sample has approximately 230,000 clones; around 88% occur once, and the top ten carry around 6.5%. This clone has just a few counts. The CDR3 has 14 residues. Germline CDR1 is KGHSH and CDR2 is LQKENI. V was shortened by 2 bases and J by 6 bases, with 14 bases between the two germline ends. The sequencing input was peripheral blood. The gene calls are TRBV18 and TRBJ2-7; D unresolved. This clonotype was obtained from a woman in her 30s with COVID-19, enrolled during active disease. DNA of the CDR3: TGTGCCAGCTCACCAGATCGAGTCGCCCTCGAGCAGTACTTC. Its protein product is CASSPDRVALEQYF.